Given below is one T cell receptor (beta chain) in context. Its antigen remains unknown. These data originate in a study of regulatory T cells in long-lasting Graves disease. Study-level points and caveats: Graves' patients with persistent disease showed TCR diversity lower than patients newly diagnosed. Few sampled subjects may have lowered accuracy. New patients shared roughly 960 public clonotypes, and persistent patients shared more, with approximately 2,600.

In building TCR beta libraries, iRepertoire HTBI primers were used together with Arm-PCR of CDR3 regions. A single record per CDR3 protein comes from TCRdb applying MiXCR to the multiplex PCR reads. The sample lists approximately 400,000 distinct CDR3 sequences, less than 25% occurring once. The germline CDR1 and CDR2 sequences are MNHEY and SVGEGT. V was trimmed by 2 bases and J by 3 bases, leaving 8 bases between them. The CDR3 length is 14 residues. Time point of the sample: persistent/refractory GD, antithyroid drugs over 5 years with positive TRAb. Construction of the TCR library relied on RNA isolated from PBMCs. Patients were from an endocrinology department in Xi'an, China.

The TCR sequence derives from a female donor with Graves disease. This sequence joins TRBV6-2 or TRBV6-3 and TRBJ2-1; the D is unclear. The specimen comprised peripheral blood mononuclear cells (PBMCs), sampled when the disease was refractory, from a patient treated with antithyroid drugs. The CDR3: CASSYEVNYNEQFF. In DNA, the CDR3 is TGTGCCAGCAGTTACGAGGTCAACTACAATGAGCAGTTCTTC.